Listed below are T cell receptor beta chains from one sample, sequenced in a study of regulatory T cells in long-lasting Graves disease. Each CDR3 protein gets one entry after TCRdb re-called the multiplex PCR reads with MiXCR. The sample shows 500,000 to 800,000 distinct CDR3 sequences, around 30% of them seen only once. This sample comprised peripheral blood mononuclear cells (PBMCs), obtained when the disease was refractory, from a patient treated with antithyroid drugs. All receptors come from a female donor with Graves disease. Both conserved end residues are trimmed from each CDR3. Fields, in order: V gene, CDR3 protein.

v_call: TRBV4-1; cdr3_aa: ASSQDQEQPQH
v_call: TRBV20-1; cdr3_aa: SAKYGGGSYEQY
v_call: TRBV12-3/TRBV12-4; cdr3_aa: ASSLYSGTGEYGYT
v_call: TRBV29-1; cdr3_aa: SVERLTGYGYT
v_call: TRBV29-1; cdr3_aa: SVGGGQVNYGYT
v_call: TRBV29-1; cdr3_aa: SGVGGMNTEAF
v_call: TRBV10-3; cdr3_aa: AISPGDRVNTEAF
v_call: TRBV10-3; cdr3_aa: AISEGHGANTGELF
v_call: TRBV29-1; cdr3_aa: SVVLAGRDYEQY
v_call: TRBV27; cdr3_aa: ASSPPGVGNTEAF
v_call: TRBV6-1; cdr3_aa: ASRQGGRDEAF
v_call: TRBV6-1; cdr3_aa: ASSIPTSGSDEQF
v_call: TRBV5-1; cdr3_aa: ATRTYRGSGANVLT
v_call: TRBV9; cdr3_aa: ASSVAAGAEAF
v_call: TRBV2; cdr3_aa: ASSEALLASGLYEQY
v_call: TRBV5-1; cdr3_aa: ASSRGEGRTGELF
v_call: TRBV3-1; cdr3_aa: ASSARGKPGTEAF
v_call: TRBV20-1; cdr3_aa: SAPLAGHEKLF
v_call: TRBV6-1; cdr3_aa: ASTLDRDTEAF
v_call: TRBV7-9; cdr3_aa: ASSSRGGGPDQPQH
v_call: TRBV27; cdr3_aa: ASSLGIPPRYGYT
v_call: TRBV9; cdr3_aa: ASSLRGAVSGNTIY
v_call: TRBV5-4; cdr3_aa: ASSSDPGRFNSPLH
v_call: TRBV2; cdr3_aa: ASSENRVYGYT
v_call: TRBV3-1; cdr3_aa: ASSQGLASGGDSTEAF
v_call: TRBV6-1; cdr3_aa: ASIPSGGQNLYGYT
v_call: TRBV24-1; cdr3_aa: ATSDGDKDYGYT
v_call: TRBV7-9; cdr3_aa: ASSLETGGYT
v_call: TRBV6-1; cdr3_aa: ASSAGQSGAYGYT
v_call: TRBV12-3/TRBV12-4; cdr3_aa: ASSVRGRVNTEAF
v_call: TRBV6-1; cdr3_aa: ASSQTGIYGYT
v_call: TRBV5-1; cdr3_aa: ASSLAGTSGRFYEQY
v_call: TRBV5-4; cdr3_aa: ASSLGGGEDEQF
v_call: TRBV3-1; cdr3_aa: ASSQNTVYEQY
v_call: TRBV3-1; cdr3_aa: ASSPGVSGPREKLF
v_call: TRBV11-2; cdr3_aa: ASSQPPLETQY
v_call: TRBV12-3/TRBV12-4; cdr3_aa: ASSLDLYSLEAF
v_call: TRBV3-1; cdr3_aa: ASSQDRGIGGNTIY
v_call: TRBV19; cdr3_aa: ASSIDLHGYT